This T cell receptor beta chain appears in the sequencing data of a study of cytomegalovirus exposure and HLA in healthy donors. Turning to the study itself: The 120 validation repertoires and the roughly 670 first-cohort repertoires shared a platform, a later analysis reported.

CDR1 SEHNR and CDR2 FQNEAQ come from the germline V gene (reference sequence). V dropped 4 bases and J dropped 2; count of bases not matched to a gene: 7. The CDR3 is 15 residues long. Using immunoSEQ multiplex PCR, the repertoire was profiled, and TCRdb retains in-frame clones only, with some absent. The sample gives about 170,000 clones, about 86% of which show up once; approximately 5% is in the top ten. The J gene is TRBJ1-2, the V gene TRBV7-9; TRBD1 aligns across 7 bases. The receptor was derived from a woman aged 25 to 45 in good health and CMV-seronegative. Sequenced material: PBMCs. The CDR3 region has the DNA TGTGCCAGCAGCTCCGGACAGGAAGGGAACTATGGCTACACCTTC. It translates to CASSSGQEGNYGYTF.